Below are 26 T cell receptor beta chains sequenced from a single sample in a study of spatial heterogeneity in lung cancer. Study findings and constraints: Mutation counts in tumors were tracked by counts of expanded intratumoral alpha and beta TCRs.

Time point given: sample taken at primary tumor resection. TCRdb called the 5' RACE reads again in MiXCR, with one record for every CDR3 protein. The sample carries 14,000 or so distinct CDR3 sequences, 4.7% recorded once. No cognate antigen is known for these TCRs. Here the sequenced sample was lung tumor tissue, taken at surgery. These receptors all stem from a female donor with early-stage non-small cell lung cancer.

Within the sample, this clonotype is medium-sized. As an off-target read in a library built for alpha chains, this beta chain has a frequency of little significance. This chain links TRBV20-1 with TRBJ2-4; possibly TRBD1 or TRBD2 for D (5 bases each). Trimming stripped 4 bases from V and 4 bases from J, with 17 bases between. This CDR3 is built from 15 residues. Per germline, CDR1 DFQATT and CDR2 SNEGSKA (reference sequence). This CDR3 is CSAKGQRGKKNIQYF. DNA of the CDR3: TGCAGTGCTAAGGGCCAGAGGGGCAAAAAAAACATTCAGTACTTC.

Judged by abundance, this clonotype is medium-sized. This beta chain represents an off-target read in a library built for alpha chains; its size is of limited meaning. The CDR3 reads CASSYSKGREQAYEQYF. The CDR3 DNA sequence: TGTGCCAGCAGTTACTCGAAGGGTAGGGAACAGGCCTACGAGCAGTACTTC. This chain uses TRBV6-6 with TRBJ2-7; D may be TRBD1 (5 bases). Germline V gene data show CDR1 as MNHNY and CDR2 as SVGAGI (reference sequence). V lost 0 bases to trimming and J lost 2 bases, with 17 bases between them. The CDR3 length is 17 residues.

This clonotype was seen ten or more times. As an off-target read in a library built for alpha chains, this beta chain has a frequency of little significance. This chain joins TRBV4-1 and TRBJ2-7; D possibly uses TRBD1 or TRBD2 (5 bases each). V dropped 4 bases and J dropped 0 bases, with 16 bases sitting between them. This CDR3 is built from 16 residues. Germline assignment: CDR1 MGHRA and CDR2 YSYEKL. CDR3 in DNA: TGCGCCAGCAGCCGGTATGGGGACCTGACCTCCTACGAGCAGTACTTC. Amino acids: CASSRYGDLTSYEQYF.

This clonotype was recorded many times. This beta chain came through as a stray read in a library set up for alpha chains, and its size says little. The rearrangement uses TRBV29-1 and TRBJ2-1, with D maybe TRBD1 (6 bases). Germline assignment: CDR1 SQVTM and CDR2 ANQGSEA. V was pared by 8 bases and J by 7 bases, with 12 bases between. The CDR3 totals 11 residues. CDR3 coding DNA: TGCAGCTCCGAACAGGGAAATGAGCAGTTCTTC. Protein sequence: CSSEQGNEQFF.

The table lists this clonotype with many counts. In a library made to pick up alpha chains, this beta chain is a stray read with a size that means little. V and J are TRBV4-1 and TRBJ2-4; perhaps TRBD1 as D (6 bases). Deletions cut 0 bases from V and 0 bases from J, with 12 bases between. The V gene's germline CDR1 is MGHRA and CDR2 YSYEKL. The CDR3 spans 17 residues. CDR3 region: CASSQDGGRGAKNIQYF. In DNA form, the CDR3 reads TGCGCCAGCAGCCAAGATGGTGGCAGGGGAGCCAAAAACATTCAGTACTTC.

This clonotype was recorded many times. Little can be read into the size of this beta chain, an off-target read in a library designed for alpha chains. The rearrangement uses TRBV27 and TRBJ1-1; D unclear. The CDR3 covers 13 residues. Trimming stripped 7 bases from V and 2 bases from J, with 11 bases between. Looked up from germline, CDR1 is MNHEY and CDR2 is SMNVEV (reference sequence). CDR3 loop: CASTQGINTEAFF. The CDR3 DNA reads TGTGCCAGCACCCAAGGGATAAACACTGAAGCTTTCTTT.

At least ten counts were recorded for this clonotype. This beta chain is a stray sequence in a library constructed for alpha chains; its clone size is not meaningful. The V call is TRBV10-3, the J call TRBJ1-1; D is perhaps TRBD1 (5 bases). CDR1 and CDR2 (germline): ENHRY, SYGVKD. The CDR3 sequence is 13 residues long. Trimming pared 6 bases from V and 1 base from J, leaving 9 bases between. The CDR3 protein is CAIRGTGNTEAFF. The CDR3 DNA is TGTGCCATCAGAGGGACTGGGAACACTGAAGCTTTCTTT.

This clonotype appeared many times. This beta chain represents an off-target read in a library built for alpha chains; its size is of limited meaning. V and J are TRBV20-1 and TRBJ1-1; maybe TRBD1 (5 bases). Germline lookup yields CDR1 DFQATT and CDR2 SNEGSKA (reference sequence). CDR3 length: 13 amino acids. The germline V and J ends were trimmed by 3 bases and 5 bases, with 13 bases remaining between them. This CDR3 reads CSASGTGRTEAFF. Here the CDR3 DNA reads TGCAGTGCTAGTGGGACGGGGAGGACTGAAGCTTTCTTT.

Comment on this clonotype: Found in a library prepared for alpha chains, this beta chain is an off-target read, and its abundance has little meaning. The rearrangement links TRBV7-2 to TRBJ2-5; weak D call: TRBD2 (6 bases). This CDR3 comprises 14 residues. The germline V gene encodes CDR1 SGHTA and CDR2 FQGNSA. V lost 0 bases and J lost 5, with 10 bases in between. The chain's CDR3 is CASSLAWRGETQYF. The CDR3 DNA follows: TGTGCCAGCAGCTTAGCCTGGAGGGGTGAGACCCAGTACTTC.

The table lists this clonotype with many counts. The library was prepared for alpha chains; this beta chain is a stray read, so its frequency means little. The genes are TRBV6-5 and TRBJ1-2, with a possible D match to TRBD1 (6 bases). Germline V gene lookup returns CDR1 MNHEY and CDR2 SVGAGI. The CDR3 runs to 14 residues. The V gene lost 5 bases and the J gene lost 2 bases, with 12 bases spanning the gap. The chain's CDR3 is CASSLVQGNYGYTF. CDR3 bases: TGTGCCAGCAGTCTGGTTCAGGGGAACTATGGCTACACCTTC.

This clonotype counts as medium-sized. This beta chain turned up in a library designed for alpha chains; as an off-target read, its abundance says little. The chain is built from TRBV9 and TRBJ1-5; D is perhaps TRBD1 (6 bases). Between the trimmed V and J ends, which lost 4 bases and 2 bases, there was a span of 10 bases. The CDR3 consists of 14 residues. Germline lookup yields CDR1 SGDLS and CDR2 YYNGEE. CDR3 amino acids: CASSKQGGNQPQHF. The CDR3 bases are TGTGCCAGCAGCAAACAGGGTGGCAATCAGCCCCAGCATTTT.

This clonotype came up many times. This beta chain is a stray sequence in a library constructed for alpha chains; its clone size is not meaningful. This rearrangement joins TRBV7-8 to TRBJ1-1; D might be TRBD1 (6 bases). Trimming pared 3 bases from V and 7 bases from J, leaving 15 bases between. The CDR3 has 14 amino acids. Per germline, CDR1 SGHVS and CDR2 FQNEAQ. The CDR3: CASSFRGGQLEAFF. The DNA of the CDR3 is TGTGCCAGCAGCTTCCGGGGGGGACAACTTGAAGCTTTCTTT.

This clonotype occurred many times. This beta chain is an off-target read within a library intended for alpha chains, so its frequency means little. The V gene is TRBV28, the J gene TRBJ1-1; D is ambiguous. Germline CDR1 reads MDHEN; CDR2 reads SYDVKM. The CDR3 extends over 13 amino acids. Trimming took 0 bases from V and 5 from J, leaving 7 bases between them. CDR3 loop: CASSLWAATEAFF. Written as DNA, the CDR3 is TGTGCCAGCAGTTTATGGGCAGCTACTGAAGCTTTCTTT. Drawing the rest from reference TRBV28 and TRBJ1-1, the complete variable domain is DVKVTQSSRYLVKRTGEKVFLECVQDMDHENMFWYRQDPGLGLRLIYFSYDVKMKEKGDIPEGYSVSREKKERFSLILESASTNQTSMYLCASSLWAATEAFFGQGTRLTVV.

The table lists this clonotype with many counts. In a library made to pick up alpha chains, this beta chain is a stray read with a size that means little. The CDR3 is CASSFRTPNSEQFF. For the CDR3, the DNA is TGTGCCAGCAGCTTCAGGACCCCAAATAGTGAGCAGTTCTTC. This chain connects TRBV7-2 to TRBJ2-1; D is uncertain. The CDR3 has 14 residues. Trimming took 3 bases from V and 9 from J, leaving 15 bases between them. Germline-derived CDR1 and CDR2 are SGHTA and FQGNSA.

Sample share makes this clonotype medium-sized. As an off-target read in a library built for alpha chains, this beta chain has a frequency of little significance. V usage is TRBV20-1 and J usage is TRBJ1-2; D is perhaps TRBD1 (5 bases). The CDR3 has 13 residues. Germline-derived CDR1 and CDR2 are DFQATT and SNEGSKA (reference sequence). Between the trimmed V and J ends, which lost 3 bases and 2 bases, there was a span of 10 bases. Here the CDR3 DNA reads TGCAGTGCTAGGCGGGACGGGAACTATGGCTACACCTTC. The encoded protein is CSARRDGNYGYTF.

At least ten counts were recorded for this clonotype. Because the library targeted alpha chains, this beta chain is an off-target read whose size means little. V is TRBV3-1 and J is TRBJ2-1, with 10 bases fitting TRBD2. CDR1 is LGHDT and CDR2 is YNNKEL in the germline V gene (reference sequence). Trimming at V came to 0 bases and at J to 11 bases, leaving 13 bases not matched to a gene. CDR3 length equals 17 residues. As DNA, the CDR3 is TGTGCCAGCAGCCAAGATCTGTCCCGAGCGGGGGGGGTCCAGCAGTTCTTC. The encoded protein is CASSQDLSRAGGVQQFF.

This clonotype has at least ten counts. Since it is a stray read in a library aimed at alpha chains, this beta chain has a size that is not meaningful. The genes are TRBV5-1 and TRBJ2-7; the match to TRBD1 covers 9 bases. The CDR3 runs 14 residues. Germline lookup yields CDR1 SGHRS and CDR2 YFSETQ. Trimming cost V 9 bases and J 0 bases; bases outside gene matches: 7. Here the CDR3 reads CATRDRESSYEQYF. CDR3 nucleotide sequence: TGCGCCACCCGGGACAGGGAGAGCTCCTACGAGCAGTACTTC.

This clonotype was seen at least ten times. This beta chain represents an off-target read in a library built for alpha chains; its size is of limited meaning. V usage is TRBV7-9 and J usage is TRBJ1-2; unclear D gene. Germline V gene sequence: CDR1 SEHNR, CDR2 FQNEAQ (reference sequence). The CDR3 covers 15 residues. With 3 bases removed from V and 2 bases from J, the gap between germline ends came to 13 bases. CDR3 region: CASSFPRTENYGYTF. CDR3 nucleotide sequence: TGTGCCAGCAGCTTCCCCCGGACGGAGAACTATGGCTACACCTTC.

This clonotype was recorded at least ten times. This beta chain slipped into a library made for alpha chains as a stray read, so its size is not meaningful. J is TRBJ2-1 and V is TRBV12-3 or TRBV12-4, with D unclear. This CDR3 contains 11 residues. The V and J ends lost 8 bases and 3 bases respectively, with 5 bases between them. CDR3 DNA: TGTGCCAGCGCGGTCTACAATGAGCAGTTCTTC. Its translation is CASAVYNEQFF.

This clonotype was counted many times. Within a library made for alpha chains, this beta chain is off target, and its count is uninformative. This rearrangement joins TRBV20-1 to TRBJ2-3; 9 bases map to TRBD1. Trimming removed 0 bases from V and 2 bases from J; junction bases left unmatched: 12. The V gene's germline CDR1 is DFQATT and CDR2 SNEGSKA (reference sequence). The CDR3 runs 18 residues. The CDR3 loop reads CSARDERDREGFTDTQYF. CDR3 coding DNA: TGCAGTGCTAGAGATGAAAGGGACAGGGAGGGCTTCACAGATACGCAGTATTTT.

Regarding this clonotype: With the library built for alpha chains, this beta chain is off target and its frequency is not meaningful. This chain connects TRBV5-1 to TRBJ2-2; D unresolved. With 4 bases removed from V and 8 bases from J, the gap between germline ends came to 18 bases. This CDR3 has 15 residues. The germline V gene has CDR1 SGHRS and CDR2 YFSETQ. This CDR3 is CASSLTSLSSGELFF. The CDR3 nucleotides are TGCGCCAGCAGCCTTACATCCCTTTCATCGGGGGAGCTGTTTTTT.

By sample fraction, this clonotype is medium-sized. This beta chain came through as a stray read in a library set up for alpha chains, and its size says little. The V and J genes are TRBV4-1 and TRBJ2-1, with 8 bases that match TRBD2. The CDR3 length is 14 residues. CDR1 and CDR2 (germline): MGHRA, YSYEKL. V was clipped by 3 bases and J by 9 bases; unmatched bases: 7. CDR3 coding DNA: TGCGCCAGCAGCCATCCCAGGACTAGCACTGAGCAGTTCTTC. Protein product: CASSHPRTSTEQFF.

This clonotype was found many times. This beta chain slipped into a library made for alpha chains as a stray read, so its size is not meaningful. The rearrangement links TRBV18 to TRBJ2-5; no firm D call. The V gene's germline CDR1 is KGHSH and CDR2 LQKENI. The CDR3 is 13 residues long. V shed 6 bases and J shed 1 base, with 9 bases lying between them. The CDR3 is CASSRERQETQYF. The DNA for the CDR3 is TGTGCCAGCTCCCGTGAGCGCCAAGAGACCCAGTACTTC.

This clonotype was observed many times. This beta chain represents an off-target read in a library built for alpha chains; its size is of limited meaning. The chain joins TRBV20-1 to TRBJ1-2; 7 positions match TRBD1. The CDR3 has 11 residues. Germline V gene data show CDR1 as DFQATT and CDR2 as SNEGSKA (reference sequence). Trimming took 6 bases from V and 11 from J; bases not matched to a gene: 9. The CDR3 loop is CSASTGTRYTF. In DNA, the CDR3 is TGCAGTGCCTCGACAGGGACTCGATACACCTTC.

By frequency in the sample, this clonotype is medium-sized (0.01 to 0.1%). This beta chain appears as a stray read in a library generated for alpha chains; its size is not informative. V gene TRBV25-1 combines with J gene TRBJ1-2; no reliable D call. The ends were cut back, 6 bases at V and 1 base at J, with 15 bases in the middle. CDR3 size: 15 residues. Germline CDR1 is MGHDK and CDR2 is SYGVNS. The CDR3 DNA reads as TGTGCCAGCAGCTGTTGTGGGATCCTTAACTATGGCTACACCTTC. Amino acids: CASSCCGILNYGYTF.

The sample holds many counts of this clonotype. This beta chain is off target for a library built for alpha chains, so its abundance means little. The genes are TRBV19 and TRBJ2-7; weak D call: TRBD2 (6 bases). Germline V gene data show CDR1 as LNHDA and CDR2 as SQIVND (reference sequence). This CDR3 contains 15 residues. V shed 4 bases and J shed 2 bases, with 15 bases lying between them. Here the CDR3 reads CASSRLEGLAYEQYF. The CDR3, as DNA: TGTGCCAGTAGTAGGTTGGAGGGTCTAGCCTACGAGCAGTACTTC.